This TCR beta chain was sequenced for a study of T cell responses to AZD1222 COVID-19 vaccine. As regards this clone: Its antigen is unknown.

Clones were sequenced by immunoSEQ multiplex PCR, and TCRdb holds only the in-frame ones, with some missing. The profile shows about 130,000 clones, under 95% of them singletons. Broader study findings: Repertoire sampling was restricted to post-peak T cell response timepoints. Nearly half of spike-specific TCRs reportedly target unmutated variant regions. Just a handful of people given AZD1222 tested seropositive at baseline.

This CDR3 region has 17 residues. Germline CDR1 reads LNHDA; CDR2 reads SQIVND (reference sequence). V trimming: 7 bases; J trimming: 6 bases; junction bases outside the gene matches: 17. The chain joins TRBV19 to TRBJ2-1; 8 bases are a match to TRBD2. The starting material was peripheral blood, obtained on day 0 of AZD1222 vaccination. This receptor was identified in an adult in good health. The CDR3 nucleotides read TGTGCCAGTACCCCGGGACTAGTAGTGCGGGTCGGCAATGAGCAGTTCTTC. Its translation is CASTPGLVVRVGNEQFF.